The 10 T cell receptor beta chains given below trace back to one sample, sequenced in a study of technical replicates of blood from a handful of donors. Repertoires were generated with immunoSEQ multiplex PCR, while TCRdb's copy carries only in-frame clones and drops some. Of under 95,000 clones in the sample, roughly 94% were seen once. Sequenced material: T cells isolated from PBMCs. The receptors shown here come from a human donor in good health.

As DNA, the CDR3 is TGTGCCAGCTCACTGGACAGGGTGGAAAAACTGTTTTTT. This gives the protein CASSLDRVEKLFF. The chain has TRBV18 and TRBJ1-4; 8 bases fit TRBD1. The CDR3 consists of 13 residues. Germline lookup yields CDR1 KGHSH and CDR2 LQKENI. V gave up 4 bases and J gave up 8 bases; unmatched junction bases: 3.

CDR3 in DNA: TGCAGCGTTGAAGACGACACCGGGGAGCTGTTTTTT. The encoded protein is CSVEDDTGELFF. The chain combines TRBV29-1 with TRBJ2-2; D is unclear. The CDR3 totals 12 residues. Germline loops: CDR1 SQVTM, CDR2 ANQGSEA. Trimming removed 0 bases from V and 3 bases from J, with 2 bases in between.

The CDR3 nucleotides are TGTGCCAGCAGACCAGGGGGGACCAAAAACATTCAGTACTTC. Amino acids: CASRPGGTKNIQYF. The rearrangement joins TRBV28 to TRBJ2-4; a possible D gene is TRBD1 (7 bases). The CDR3 is made up of 14 amino acids. CDR1 is MDHEN and CDR2 is SYDVKM in the germline V gene. Trimming took off 6 bases at V and 2 bases at J, with 11 bases between the two ends.

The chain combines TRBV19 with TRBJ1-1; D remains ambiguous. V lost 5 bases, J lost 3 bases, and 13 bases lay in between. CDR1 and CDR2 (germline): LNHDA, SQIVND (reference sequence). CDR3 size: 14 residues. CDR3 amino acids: CASSASISYTEAFF. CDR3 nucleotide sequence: TGTGCCAGTAGTGCGTCCATCTCGTACACTGAAGCTTTCTTT.

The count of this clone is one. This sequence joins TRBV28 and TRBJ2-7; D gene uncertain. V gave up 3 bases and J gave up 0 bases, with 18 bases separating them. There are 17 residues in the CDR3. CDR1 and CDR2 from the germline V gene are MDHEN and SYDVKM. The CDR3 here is CASSFLLSHLSSYEQYF. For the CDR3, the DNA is TGTGCCAGCAGTTTTCTCCTATCGCATTTGAGCTCCTACGAGCAGTACTTC. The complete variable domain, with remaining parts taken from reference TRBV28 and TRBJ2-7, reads DVKVTQSSRYLVKRTGEKVFLECVQDMDHENMFWYRQDPGLGLRLIYFSYDVKMKEKGDIPEGYSVSREKKERFSLILESASTNQTSMYLCASSFLLSHLSSYEQYFGPGTRLTVT.

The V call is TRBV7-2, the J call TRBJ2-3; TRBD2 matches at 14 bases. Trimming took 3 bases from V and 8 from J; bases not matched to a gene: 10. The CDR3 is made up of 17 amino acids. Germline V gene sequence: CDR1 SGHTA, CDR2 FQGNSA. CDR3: CASSFWRTSGRTTTQYF. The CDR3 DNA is TGTGCCAGCAGCTTCTGGAGGACTAGCGGGAGGACAACTACGCAGTATTTT.

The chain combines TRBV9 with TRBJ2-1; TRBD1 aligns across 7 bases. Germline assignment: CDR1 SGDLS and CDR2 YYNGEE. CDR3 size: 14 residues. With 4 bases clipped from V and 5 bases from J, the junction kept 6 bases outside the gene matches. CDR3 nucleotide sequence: TGTGCCAGCAGCTATTGGACAGGAAACAATGAGCAGTTCTTC. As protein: CASSYWTGNNEQFF.

Here the CDR3 reads CASSQDRSAKKETQYF. The CDR3 DNA follows: TGCGCCAGCAGCCAAGACAGGTCTGCTAAGAAAGAGACCCAGTACTTC. The chain employs TRBV4-1 and TRBJ2-5, with D unresolved. Germline V CDR1 and CDR2: MGHRA, YSYEKL. V lost 0 bases and J lost 3, with 14 bases in between. There are 16 residues in the CDR3.

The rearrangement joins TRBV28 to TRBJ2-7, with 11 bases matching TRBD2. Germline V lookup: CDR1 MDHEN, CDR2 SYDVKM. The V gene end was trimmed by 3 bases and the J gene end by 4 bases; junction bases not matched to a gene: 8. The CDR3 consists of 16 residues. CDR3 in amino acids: CASSFTLAGGHYEQYF. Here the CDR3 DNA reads TGTGCCAGCAGTTTCACCCTAGCGGGGGGTCATTACGAGCAGTACTTC.

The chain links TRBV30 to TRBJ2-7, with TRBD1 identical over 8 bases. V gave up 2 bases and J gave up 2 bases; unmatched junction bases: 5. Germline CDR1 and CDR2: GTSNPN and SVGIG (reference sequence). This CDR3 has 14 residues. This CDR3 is CAWSTLDRAYEQYF. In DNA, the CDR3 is TGTGCCTGGAGTACCCTGGACAGGGCCTACGAGCAGTACTTC.